This TCR beta chain was identified in a study of identical twins. Notes on the study in general: Sequences that were out-of-frame, alpha and twin-shared displayed an excess of low generation probability. For monozygotic twins, models underestimated out-of-frame TCR alpha sharing. Cross-sectional statistical analysis was relied on for the conclusions, without the same donors being followed. Invariant MAIT and iNKT cells could partly confound zero-insertion analyses.

J lost 7 bases, V lost 5 bases, and 8 bases had no gene match. The CDR3 has 14 amino acids. TCRdb fed the 5' RACE reads into MiXCR, producing one record per CDR3 protein. The data show approximately 150,000 distinct CDR3 sequences, approximately 3.5% seen once. This clonotype was counted ten times or more. The antigen is undetermined. This clonotype was obtained from a man between 18 and 29 years old in good health. Input material: memory T cells sorted from blood. This chain connects TRBV12-3 or TRBV12-4 to TRBJ2-3, with TRBD2 identical over 8 bases. The CDR3 bases are TGTGCCAGCAGTCTTATAGCGGGGCCACATACGCAGTATTTT. Translated, it gives CASSLIAGPHTQYF.